This T cell receptor (beta chain) was found in a study of OX40 agonist ivuxolimab in advanced cancers. In terms of the full investigation: The costimulatory receptor OX40 (CD134) was targeted by ivuxolimab, a fully human IgG2 agonistic monoclonal antibody. Peripheral TCRbeta sequencing aimed to test whether ivuxolimab altered TCR sequence diversity and caused clonal T-cell expansion. Intravenous ivuxolimab was administered to patients every 2 weeks at six dose levels: 0.01, 0.1, 0.3, 1.5, 3 and 10 mg/kg. Partial responses were achieved by three dose-escalation patients, of whom one had hepatocellular carcinoma and two had cutaneous melanoma. Prior anti-PD-1, anti-PD-L1 or anti-CTLA-4 therapy was permitted, and checkpoint inhibitors had been received by about 36% of dose-escalation patients. The monotherapy dose-escalation portion (N ≈ 50 patients) of the phase I ivuxolimab trial is reported in the paper. In the dose-escalation cohort, 82.7% of patients were male, and the mean age was approximately 60 years, with a range of about 20 to 90. Of the roughly 51 patients in dose escalation, 19 had hepatocellular carcinoma, roughly 15 had melanoma, 9 had renal cell carcinoma and 9 had head and neck cancer. Study-level results and caveats: Low levels of normalized T-cell clonal expansion were also shown by some nonresponding patients. After ivuxolimab, expanded clones were on average more numerous among CD8+ T cells than among CD4+ T cells. In the 0.1-3.0 mg/kg groups, partial responders had among the lowest normalized peripheral clonal expansion, particularly in CD8+ T cells. The antigen specificity of the peripheral T cells that underwent clonal expansion was not determined. Clonal expansion of both CD4+ and CD8+ blood T cells was observed from baseline to week 6 at doses 0.1 to 3.0 mg/kg.

To note about this clone: What this receptor recognizes is not known. The record has no base qualities; no much larger clone is one base away.

Patients with a history of autoimmune disease or receiving systemic immunosuppression were excluded from the trial. Peripheral blood for TCR sequencing was collected from all dose cohorts at baseline, on cycle 4 day 1, and on cycle 7 day 1. Samples were obtained from an open-label, multicenter, first-in-human phase I dose-escalation trial of ivuxolimab. Adults with locally advanced or metastatic melanoma, renal cell, hepatocellular, or head and neck squamous cell carcinoma were enrolled in the trial. Before TCR sequencing, CD4+ T cells and CD8+ T cells were sorted from peripheral blood as separate populations. The V and J ends are trimmed by 1 base and 0 bases, leaving 3 bases between them. From a lookup of the germline V gene (reference sequence), CDR1 and CDR2 are MNHNY and SVGAGI. CDR3 length: 13 amino acids, cysteine to phenylalanine. Only CDR3 DNA is held: 39 bases, read in frame from base 1.

Genomic DNA was extracted from sorted cells for sequencing of the TCRbeta CDR3 region. The immunoSEQ Assay was used to sequence the TCRbeta CDR3 regions. The table was pulled from immuneACCESS by TCRdb, which kept in-frame rearrangements only. Such tables lose some clones; where checked, under half of the loss comes from unresolved V genes, and the rest has no known cause. Here the sample has 65,000 to 70,000 clones; around 89% occur a single time. The ten largest make up about 6.5% of the sample. Sequencing was performed on CD4+ or CD8+ T cells sorted from blood, taken in a trial of the OX40 agonist ivuxolimab. The origin of this receptor is an adult with an advanced solid tumor such as melanoma, head and neck, liver or kidney cancer. The rearranged chain carries TRBV6-6 and TRBJ1-1; the D gene is not confidently resolved. The CDR3 amino acid sequence is: CASSYYVNTEAFF. The nucleotide sequence is given as TGTGCCAGCAGTTACTACGTGAACACTGAAGCTTTCTTT.